The following is a T cell receptor (beta chain) sequence with its context. The V gene's germline CDR1 is SGHTA and CDR2 FQGNSA. With 2 bases clipped from V and 8 bases from J, the junction kept 5 bases outside the gene matches. This CDR3 region has 14 residues. The sample is drawn from a study of multiple sclerosis patients with progressive multifocal leukoencephalopathy. Regarding time point: time of PML onset. PML in natalizumab-treated patients developed after between roughly 15 and 60 months of natalizumab therapy. The T3 samples were drawn when PML began. The survey-level immunoSEQ assay was used. Every PCR reaction included synthetic inline CDR3 controls for all V-J pairings. Assay used: immunoSEQ multiplex PCR; TCRdb lists only in-frame clones, some missing. The table lists approximately 28,000 clones, about 91% of them singletons.

The starting material was PBMCs, obtained from a patient treated with natalizumab. This clonotype originated in a middle-aged woman with progressive multifocal leukoencephalopathy. The V and J genes are TRBV7-2 and TRBJ2-1; 8 bases are shared with TRBD2. CDR3 sequence reads: CASSLSGGRDEQFF. CDR3 coding DNA: TGTGCCAGCAGCTTAAGCGGGGGCCGCGATGAGCAGTTCTTC. Filled out from reference TRBV7-2 and TRBJ2-1, the complete variable domain reads GAGVSQSPSNKVTEKGKDVELRCDPISGHTALYWYRQSLGQGLEFLIYFQGNSAPDKSGLPSDRFSAERTGGSVSTLTIQRTQQEDSAVYLCASSLSGGRDEQFFGPGTRLTVL.